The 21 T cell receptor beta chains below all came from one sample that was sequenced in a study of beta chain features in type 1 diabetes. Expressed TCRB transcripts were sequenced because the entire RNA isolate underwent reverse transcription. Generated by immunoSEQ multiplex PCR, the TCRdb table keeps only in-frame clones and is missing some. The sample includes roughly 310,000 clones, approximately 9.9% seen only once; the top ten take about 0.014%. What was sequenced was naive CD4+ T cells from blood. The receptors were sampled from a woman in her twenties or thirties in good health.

The CDR3 spells CASSQQGQYF. The CDR3 DNA reads TGTGCCAGCAGCCAGCAGGGGCAGTACTTC. V usage is TRBV28 and J usage is TRBJ2-7, with D possibly being TRBD1 (5 bases). V shed 6 bases and J shed 9 bases, with 9 bases lying between them. This CDR3 has 10 amino acids. Per germline, CDR1 MDHEN and CDR2 SYDVKM.

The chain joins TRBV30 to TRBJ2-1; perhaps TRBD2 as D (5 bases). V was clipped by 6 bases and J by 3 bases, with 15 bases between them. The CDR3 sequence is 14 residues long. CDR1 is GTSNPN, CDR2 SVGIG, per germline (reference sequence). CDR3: CACDHGGSYNEQFF. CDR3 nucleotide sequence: TGTGCCTGCGACCATGGTGGGAGCTACAATGAGCAGTTCTTC.

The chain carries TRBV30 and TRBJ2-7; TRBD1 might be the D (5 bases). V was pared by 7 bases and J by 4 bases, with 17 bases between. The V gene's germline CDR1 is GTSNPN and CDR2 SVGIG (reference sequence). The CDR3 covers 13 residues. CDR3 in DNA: TGTGCCTCCACGCAGGGCAATTTGTACGAGCAGTACTTC. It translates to CASTQGNLYEQYF.

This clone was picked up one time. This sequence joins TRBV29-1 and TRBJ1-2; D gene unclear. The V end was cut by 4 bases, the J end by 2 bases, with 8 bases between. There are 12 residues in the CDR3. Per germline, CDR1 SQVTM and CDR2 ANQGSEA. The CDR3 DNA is TGCAGCGTTGGTGAACACAACTATGGCTACACCTTC. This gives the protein CSVGEHNYGYTF.

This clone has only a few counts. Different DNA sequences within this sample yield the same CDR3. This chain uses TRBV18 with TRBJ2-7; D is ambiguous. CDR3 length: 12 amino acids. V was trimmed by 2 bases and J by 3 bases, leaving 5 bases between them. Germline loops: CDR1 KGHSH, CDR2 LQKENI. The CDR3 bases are TGTGCCAGCTCACCAGGCAGCTACGAGCAGTACTTC. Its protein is CASSPGSYEQYF.

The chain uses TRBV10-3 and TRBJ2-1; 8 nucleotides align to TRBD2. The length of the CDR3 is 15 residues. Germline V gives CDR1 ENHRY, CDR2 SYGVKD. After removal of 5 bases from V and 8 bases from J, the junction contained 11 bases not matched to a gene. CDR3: CAISQTGLVNDEQFF. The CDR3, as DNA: TGTGCCATCAGTCAGACGGGACTAGTTAACGATGAGCAGTTCTTC.

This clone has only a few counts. The CDR3 sequence is CASSSSGNSAQETQYF. The CDR3 DNA sequence: TGTGCCAGCAGTTCAAGCGGGAATTCAGCTCAAGAGACCCAGTACTTC. The chain links TRBV28 to TRBJ2-5; 7 positions match TRBD2. Trimming removed 4 bases from V and 2 bases from J; junction bases left unmatched: 10. The CDR3 extends over 16 amino acids. The germline V gene encodes CDR1 MDHEN and CDR2 SYDVKM.

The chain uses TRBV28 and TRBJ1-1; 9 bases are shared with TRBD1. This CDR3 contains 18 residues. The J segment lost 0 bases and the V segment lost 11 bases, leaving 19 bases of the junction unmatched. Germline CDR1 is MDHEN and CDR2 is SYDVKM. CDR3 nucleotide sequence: TGTGCCCACAACTCGGGATGGGTACAGGGGGCGGTGAACACTGAAGCTTTCTTT. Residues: CAHNSGWVQGAVNTEAFF. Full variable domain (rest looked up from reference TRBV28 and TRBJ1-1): DVKVTQSSRYLVKRTGEKVFLECVQDMDHENMFWYRQDPGLGLRLIYFSYDVKMKEKGDIPEGYSVSREKKERFSLILESASTNQTSMYLCAHNSGWVQGAVNTEAFFGQGTRLTVV.

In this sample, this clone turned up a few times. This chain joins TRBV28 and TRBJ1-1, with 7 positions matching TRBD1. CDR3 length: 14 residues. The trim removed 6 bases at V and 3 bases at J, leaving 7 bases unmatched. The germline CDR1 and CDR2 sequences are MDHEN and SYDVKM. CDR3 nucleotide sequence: TGTGCCAGCAGCCGACAGGGATTTTACACTGAAGCTTTCTTT. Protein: CASSRQGFYTEAFF.

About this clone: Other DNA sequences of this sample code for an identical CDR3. This CDR3 is CASSSQGETQYF. As DNA, the CDR3 is TGTGCCAGCAGTTCTCAGGGGGAGACCCAGTACTTC. The genes are TRBV27 and TRBJ2-5; D perhaps matches TRBD1 (6 bases). CDR1 and CDR2 (germline): MNHEY, SMNVEV (reference sequence). The CDR3 sequence is 12 residues long. V was cut by 4 bases and J by 5 bases, with 8 bases left in between.

CDR3 sequence reads: CASTGGLATQGDTQYF. DNA for the CDR3: TGTGCCAGCACGGGGGGACTAGCGACCCAAGGCGATACGCAGTATTTT. V usage is TRBV9 and J usage is TRBJ2-3, with 10 nucleotides matching TRBD2. The J segment lost 6 bases and the V segment lost 6 bases, leaving 13 bases of the junction unmatched. CDR3 length: 16 residues. Per germline, CDR1 SGDLS and CDR2 YYNGEE.

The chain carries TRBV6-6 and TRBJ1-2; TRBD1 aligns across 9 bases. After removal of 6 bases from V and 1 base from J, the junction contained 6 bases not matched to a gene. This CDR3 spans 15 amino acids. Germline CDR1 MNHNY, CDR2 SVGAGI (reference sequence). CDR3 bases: TGTGCCAGCAGGCCCCGGACAGGGGATAACTATGGCTACACCTTC. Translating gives CASRPRTGDNYGYTF.

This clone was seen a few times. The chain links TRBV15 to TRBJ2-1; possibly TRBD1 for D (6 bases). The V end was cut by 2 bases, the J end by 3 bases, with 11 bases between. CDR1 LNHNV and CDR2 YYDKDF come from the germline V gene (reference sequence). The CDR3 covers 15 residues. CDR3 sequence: CATSRSLDSYNEQFF. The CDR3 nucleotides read TGTGCCACCAGCAGATCCTTGGACAGCTACAATGAGCAGTTCTTC.

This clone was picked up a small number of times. The chain's CDR3 is CASSQARAQAGELFF. CDR3 in DNA: TGTGCCAGCAGCCAAGCCCGAGCCCAAGCCGGGGAGCTGTTTTTT. The rearrangement joins TRBV14 to TRBJ2-2; D gene uncertain. The CDR3 spans 15 residues. Germline V gene lookup returns CDR1 SGHDN and CDR2 FVKESK. Trimming shortened V by 1 base and J by 6 bases, and 12 bases separated the two germline ends.

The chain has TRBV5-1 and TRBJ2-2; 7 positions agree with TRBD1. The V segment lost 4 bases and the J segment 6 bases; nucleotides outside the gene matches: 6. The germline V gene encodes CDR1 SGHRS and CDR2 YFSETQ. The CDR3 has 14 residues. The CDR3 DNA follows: TGCGCCAGCAGCCCTGACAGGGAATCCGGGGAGCTGTTTTTT. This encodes CASSPDRESGELFF.

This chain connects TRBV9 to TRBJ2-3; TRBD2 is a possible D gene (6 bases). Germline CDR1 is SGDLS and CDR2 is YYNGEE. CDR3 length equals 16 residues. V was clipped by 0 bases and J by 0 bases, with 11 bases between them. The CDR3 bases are TGTGCCAGCAGCGTAGGCCTAGCGCACAGCACAGATACGCAGTATTTT. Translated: CASSVGLAHSTDTQYF.

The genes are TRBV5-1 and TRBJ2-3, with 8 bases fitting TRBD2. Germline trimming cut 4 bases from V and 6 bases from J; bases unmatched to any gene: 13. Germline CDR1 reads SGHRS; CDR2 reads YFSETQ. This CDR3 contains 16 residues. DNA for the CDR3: TGCGCCAGCAGCCGTACCGGGACTAGGATTGGGGATACGCAGTATTTT. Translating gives CASSRTGTRIGDTQYF.

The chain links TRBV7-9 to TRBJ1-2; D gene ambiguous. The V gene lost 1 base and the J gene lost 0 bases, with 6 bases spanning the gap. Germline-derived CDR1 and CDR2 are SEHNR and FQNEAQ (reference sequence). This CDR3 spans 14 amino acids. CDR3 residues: CASSLVNTNYGYTF. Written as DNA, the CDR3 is TGTGCCAGCAGCTTAGTGAACACTAACTATGGCTACACCTTC. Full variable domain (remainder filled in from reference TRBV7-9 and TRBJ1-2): DTGVSQNPRHKITKRGQNVTFRCDPISEHNRLYWYRQTLGQGPEFLTYFQNEAQLEKSRLLSDRFSAERPKGSFSTLEIQRTEQGDSAMYLCASSLVNTNYGYTFGSGTRLTVV.

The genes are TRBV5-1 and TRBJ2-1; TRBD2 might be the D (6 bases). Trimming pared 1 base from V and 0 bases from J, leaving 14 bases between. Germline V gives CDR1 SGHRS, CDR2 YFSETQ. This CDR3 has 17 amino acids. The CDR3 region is CASSLLSGSSSYNEQFF. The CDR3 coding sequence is TGCGCCAGCAGCTTGCTTAGCGGCTCTAGCTCCTACAATGAGCAGTTCTTC.

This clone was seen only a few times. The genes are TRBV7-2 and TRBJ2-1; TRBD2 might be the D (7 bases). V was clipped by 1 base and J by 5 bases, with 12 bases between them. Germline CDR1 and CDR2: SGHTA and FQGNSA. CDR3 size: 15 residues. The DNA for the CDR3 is TGTGCCAGCAGCTTAGTAGGGGGGGCCGACAATGAGCAGTTCTTC. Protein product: CASSLVGGADNEQFF. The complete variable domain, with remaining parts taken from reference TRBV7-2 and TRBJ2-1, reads GAGVSQSPSNKVTEKGKDVELRCDPISGHTALYWYRQSLGQGLEFLIYFQGNSAPDKSGLPSDRFSAERTGGSVSTLTIQRTQQEDSAVYLCASSLVGGADNEQFFGPGTRLTVL.

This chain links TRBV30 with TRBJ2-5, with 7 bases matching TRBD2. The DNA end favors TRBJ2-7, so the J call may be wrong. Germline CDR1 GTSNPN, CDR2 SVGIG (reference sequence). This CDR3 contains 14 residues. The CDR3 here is CAWSTSGGSYEQYF. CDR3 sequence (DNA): TGTGCCTGGAGTACTTCGGGGGGATCCTACGAGCAGTACTTC.